This T cell receptor (beta chain) was documented in a study of blood T cell repertoires in COVID-19. Across the whole study: There were acute and convalescent COVID-19 samples, and they came from the United States, Italy and Spain.

Produced via immunoSEQ multiplex PCR; TCRdb's table is partial and in-frame only. The sample comprises approximately 300,000 clones, about 90% of which are singletons, and approximately 3.3% rests with the top ten. The CDR3 sequence is 15 residues long. Trimming stripped 0 bases from V and 8 bases from J, with 16 bases between. In germline, CDR1 is SGHRS, CDR2 YFSETQ. The rearrangement uses TRBV5-1 and TRBJ2-3; maybe TRBD2 (6 bases). The TCR sequence derives from a woman aged 40 to 50 with acute or convalescent COVID-19. What was sequenced was peripheral blood. Written as DNA, the CDR3 is TGCGCCAGCAGCTTGGCTGGCGGTGGGAGGAGTACGCAGTATTTT. The encoded protein is CASSLAGGGRSTQYF. The whole variable domain, filled in from reference TRBV5-1 and TRBJ2-3, reads KAGVTQTPRYLIKTRGQQVTLSCSPISGHRSVSWYQQTPGQGLQFLFEYFSETQRNKGNFPGRFSGRQFSNSRSEMNVSTLELGDSALYLCASSLAGGGRSTQYFGPGTRLTVL.